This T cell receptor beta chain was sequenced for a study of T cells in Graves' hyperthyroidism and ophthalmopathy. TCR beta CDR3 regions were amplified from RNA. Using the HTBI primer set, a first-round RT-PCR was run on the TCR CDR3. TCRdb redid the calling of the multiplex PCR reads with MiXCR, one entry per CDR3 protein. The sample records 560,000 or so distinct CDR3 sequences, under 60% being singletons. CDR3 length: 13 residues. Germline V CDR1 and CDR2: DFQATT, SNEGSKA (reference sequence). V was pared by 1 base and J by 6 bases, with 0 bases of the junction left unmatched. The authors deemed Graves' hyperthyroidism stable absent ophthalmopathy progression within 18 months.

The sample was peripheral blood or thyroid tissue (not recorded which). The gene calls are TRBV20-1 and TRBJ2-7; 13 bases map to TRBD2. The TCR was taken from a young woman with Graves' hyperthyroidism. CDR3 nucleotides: TGCAGTGCTAGAGGGACTAGCGGGGGCGAGCAGTACTTC. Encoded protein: CSARGTSGGEQYF.